The entry that follows covers one T cell receptor (beta chain) sequence. This sample stems from a study of OX40 agonist ivuxolimab in advanced cancers. For the study at large: A mean age of roughly 60 years, range roughly 20 to 85, was recorded, and roughly 80% were male.

This table comes from immunoSEQ multiplex PCR, and its TCRdb copy is limited to in-frame clones, with some not included. Among 70,000 to 100,000 clones listed, just over 85% were seen once. Germline-derived CDR1 and CDR2 are SNHLY and FYNNEI. Trimming took off 2 bases at V and 7 bases at J, with 12 bases between the two ends. The length of the CDR3 is 15 residues. The sample in question was CD4+ or CD8+ T cells sorted from blood, obtained in a trial of the OX40 agonist ivuxolimab. This chain links TRBV2 with TRBJ1-6; D uncertain. The TCR sequence derives from an adult with an advanced solid tumor such as melanoma, head and neck, liver or kidney cancer. In DNA form, the CDR3 reads TGTGCCAGCAGTGAATTGGCAGTAGGCAATTCACCCCTCCACTTT. Translating gives CASSELAVGNSPLHF. Together with reference TRBV2 and TRBJ1-6, the CDR3 gives the full variable domain: EPEVTQTPSHQVTQMGQEVILRCVPISNHLYFYWYRQILGQKVEFLVSFYNNEISEKSEIFDDQFSVERPDGSNFTLKIRSTKLEDSAMYFCASSELAVGNSPLHFGNGTRLTVT.